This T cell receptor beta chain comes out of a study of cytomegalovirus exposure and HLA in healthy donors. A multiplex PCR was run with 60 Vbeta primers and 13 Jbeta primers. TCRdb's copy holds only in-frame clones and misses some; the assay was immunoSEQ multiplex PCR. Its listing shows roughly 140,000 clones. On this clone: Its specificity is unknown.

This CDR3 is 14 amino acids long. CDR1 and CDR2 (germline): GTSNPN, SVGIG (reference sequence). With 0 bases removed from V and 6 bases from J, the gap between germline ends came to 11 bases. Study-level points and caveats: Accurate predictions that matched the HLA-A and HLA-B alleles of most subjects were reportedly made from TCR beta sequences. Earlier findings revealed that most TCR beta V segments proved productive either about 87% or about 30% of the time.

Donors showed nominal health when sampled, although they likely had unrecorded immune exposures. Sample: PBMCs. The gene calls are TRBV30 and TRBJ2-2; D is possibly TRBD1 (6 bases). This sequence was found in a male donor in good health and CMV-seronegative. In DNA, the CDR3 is TGTGCCTGGAGTGTATTGGACAGTGCCGGGGAGCTGTTTTTT. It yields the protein CAWSVLDSAGELFF.